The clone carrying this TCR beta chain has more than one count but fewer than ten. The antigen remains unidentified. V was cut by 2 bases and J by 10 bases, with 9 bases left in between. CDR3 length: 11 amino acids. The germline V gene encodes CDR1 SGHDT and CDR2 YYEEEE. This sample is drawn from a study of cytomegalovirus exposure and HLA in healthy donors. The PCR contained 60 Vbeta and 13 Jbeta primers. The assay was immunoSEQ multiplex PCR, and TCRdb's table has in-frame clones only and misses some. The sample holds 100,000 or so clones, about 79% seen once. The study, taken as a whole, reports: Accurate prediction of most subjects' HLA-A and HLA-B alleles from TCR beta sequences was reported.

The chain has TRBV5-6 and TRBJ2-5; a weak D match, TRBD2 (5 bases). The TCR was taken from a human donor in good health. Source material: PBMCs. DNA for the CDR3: TGTGCCAGCAGCTTCGACGGGAACCAGTACTTC. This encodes CASSFDGNQYF.